Shown below are 19 T cell receptor beta chains from a single sample sequenced in a study of blood T cell repertoires in COVID-19. Using immunoSEQ multiplex PCR, the repertoire was profiled, and TCRdb retains in-frame clones only, with some absent. The sample holds a few hundred thousand clones, 80% to 90% seen once. Material: peripheral blood. The source of these receptors is a woman aged 50 to 60 who had recovered from COVID-19.

The sample holds one count of this clone. The chain combines TRBV7-8 with TRBJ1-3; no definite D call. The germline V gene has CDR1 SGHVS and CDR2 FQNEAQ. The CDR3 is 16 residues long. V lost 1 base and J 0 bases, leaving 10 bases between the germline ends. The CDR3 sequence is CASSLGGSHSGNTIYF. The CDR3 DNA reads as TGTGCCAGCAGCTTAGGAGGGAGTCACTCTGGAAACACCATATATTTT. The variable domain in full, with the rest retrieved from reference TRBV7-8 and TRBJ1-3, is GAGVSQSPRYKVAKRGQDVALRCDPISGHVSLFWYQQALGQGPEFLTYFQNEAQLDKSGLPSDRFFAERPEGSVSTLKIQRTQQEDSAVYLCASSLGGSHSGNTIYFGEGSWLTVV.

The rearrangement joins TRBV29-1 to TRBJ1-2; possible D gene TRBD1, 5 bases. Trimming took 4 bases from V and 7 from J, leaving 16 bases between them. The length of the CDR3 is 13 residues. Germline CDR1 SQVTM, CDR2 ANQGSEA. The CDR3 loop reads CSVGRAGIVGYTF. DNA of the CDR3: TGCAGCGTTGGAAGGGCAGGGATAGTTGGCTACACCTTC.

Regarding this clone: This sample includes further DNA sequences coding for the same CDR3. The V and J genes are TRBV6-5 and TRBJ2-1; 9 bases are shared with TRBD1. V dropped 3 bases and J dropped 7; count of bases not matched to a gene: 1. Looked up from germline, CDR1 is MNHEY and CDR2 is SVGAGI. The CDR3 consists of 13 residues. As DNA, the CDR3 is TGTGCCAGCAGTTATGGGACAGGGAATGAGCAGTTCTTC. It yields the protein CASSYGTGNEQFF.

The chain recombines TRBV30 with TRBJ2-5; 7 nucleotides agree with TRBD1. Germline loops: CDR1 GTSNPN, CDR2 SVGIG (reference sequence). The CDR3 has 14 amino acids. The J segment lost 3 bases and the V segment lost 2 bases, leaving 6 bases of the junction unmatched. CDR3 bases: TGTGCCTGGAGTTGGGGACAGCTTAAAGAGACCCAGTACTTC. Translating gives CAWSWGQLKETQYF.

This clone is a singleton in its sample. V is TRBV20-1 and J is TRBJ1-2, with D possibly being TRBD1 (5 bases). Trimming shortened V by 3 bases and J by 4 bases, and 9 bases separated the two germline ends. The germline V gene encodes CDR1 DFQATT and CDR2 SNEGSKA (reference sequence). CDR3 size: 12 residues. This CDR3 is CSASGASYGYTF. CDR3 coding DNA: TGCAGTGCTAGTGGGGCCAGCTATGGCTACACCTTC.

CDR3 amino acids: CASSLYRSGGPAHTQYF. Written as DNA, the CDR3 is TGTGCCAGCAGTTTATATCGTAGCGGGGGGCCCGCCCATACGCAGTATTTT. The V and J genes are TRBV28 and TRBJ2-3; 10 nucleotides match TRBD2. The trim removed 1 base at V and 7 bases at J, leaving 11 bases unmatched. The V gene's germline CDR1 is MDHEN and CDR2 SYDVKM. CDR3 length: 17 residues.

This clone was counted once. The chain uses TRBV27 and TRBJ2-3; 7 nucleotides match TRBD2. In germline, CDR1 is MNHEY, CDR2 SMNVEV (reference sequence). Losses at the gene ends were 1 base for V and 3 bases for J; bases not matched to a gene: 13. This CDR3 is 18 amino acids long. CDR3 region: CASSLYPPSSGVTDTQYF. The CDR3 region has the DNA TGTGCCAGCAGTTTATACCCCCCCTCTAGCGGAGTTACAGATACGCAGTATTTT.

The chain combines TRBV18 with TRBJ1-6; 8 bases map to TRBD1. This CDR3 is 16 amino acids long. Trimming cost V 3 bases and J 13 bases; bases outside gene matches: 14. CDR1 is KGHSH and CDR2 is LQKENI in the germline V gene. CDR3 region: CASSPGQDREIHPLHF. In nucleotides, the CDR3 is TGTGCCAGCTCACCCGGGCAGGACAGGGAAATTCACCCCCTCCACTTT. The full variable domain, in which reference TRBV18 and TRBJ1-6 provide the parts outside the CDR3, is NAGVMQNPRHLVRRRGQEARLRCSPMKGHSHVYWYRQLPEEGLKFMVYLQKENIIDESGMPKERFSAEFPKEGPSILRIQQVVRGDSAAYFCASSPGQDREIHPLHFGNGTRLTVT.

V gene TRBV3-1 (or the pseudogene TRBV3-2) combines with J gene TRBJ2-1; 8 bases fit TRBD2. Unmatched junction bases numbered 7, after V lost 5 bases and J lost 4 bases. The CDR3 runs 15 residues. CDR1 and CDR2 (germline): LGHDT, YNNKEL (reference sequence). The chain's CDR3 is CASSGRGGLYNEQFF. CDR3 nucleotides: TGTGCCAGCAGCGGCCGCGGGGGGCTATACAATGAGCAGTTCTTC.

The rearrangement uses TRBV19 and TRBJ2-7, with D hard to call. With 2 bases removed from V and 0 bases from J, the gap between germline ends came to 8 bases. The CDR3 consists of 14 residues. Germline CDR1 LNHDA, CDR2 SQIVND (reference sequence). CDR3 amino acids: CASSISTSSYEQYF. The CDR3 coding sequence is TGTGCCAGTAGTATATCCACAAGCTCCTACGAGCAGTACTTC. The variable domain in full, completed from reference TRBV19 and TRBJ2-7, reads DGGITQSPKYLFRKEGQNVTLSCEQNLNHDAMYWYRQDPGQGLRLIYYSQIVNDFQKGDIAEGYSVSREKKESFPLTVTSAQKNPTAFYLCASSISTSSYEQYFGPGTRLTVT.

In regard to this clone: The same CDR3 is also encoded by other DNA sequences in this sample. The rearrangement links TRBV18 to TRBJ2-3, with 13 bases lining up with TRBD2. This CDR3 is 16 amino acids long. Germline V gene sequence: CDR1 KGHSH, CDR2 LQKENI. The junction had 3 bases not matched to a gene; V was cut back by 2 bases and J by 4 bases. The CDR3 DNA follows: TGTGCCAGCTCACCATTAGGACTAGCGGGAGCAGATACGCAGTATTTT. Amino acids: CASSPLGLAGADTQYF.

The chain is built from TRBV7-8 and TRBJ1-5; 7 nucleotides agree with TRBD1. The CDR3 is made up of 17 amino acids. J lost 4 bases, V lost 4 bases, and 13 bases had no gene match. CDR1 and CDR2 (germline): SGHVS, FQNEAQ. The CDR3 coding sequence is TGTGCCAGCAGCTCCCTCACAAGGGGGCAGGGAAATCAGCCCCAGCATTTT. Protein sequence: CASSSLTRGQGNQPQHF.

Only one count was recorded for this clone. The chain has TRBV10-3 and TRBJ1-4, with unresolved D. V lost 2 bases and J lost 8, with 15 bases in between. CDR1 is ENHRY, CDR2 SYGVKD, per germline. This CDR3 region has 15 residues. The CDR3 bases are TGTGCCATCAGTGAGGCCGGGAGAGCCAAGGAAAAACTGTTTTTT. Protein: CAISEAGRAKEKLFF.

This chain joins TRBV4-1 and TRBJ1-2; maybe TRBD1 (5 bases). V was cut by 4 bases and J by 5 bases, with 14 bases left in between. The CDR3 is made up of 14 amino acids. Per the germline V gene, CDR1 is MGHRA and CDR2 is YSYEKL. The CDR3 is CASSLSTAGYGYTF. The DNA of the CDR3 is TGCGCCAGCAGCCTATCGACAGCGGGATATGGCTACACCTTC.

This clone appeared once. The V call is TRBV9, the J call TRBJ1-1, with a possible D match to TRBD1 (5 bases). The germline gives CDR1 SGDLS, CDR2 YYNGEE. Trimming removed 4 bases at V and 8 bases at J, with 24 bases between. CDR3 length: 16 residues. CDR3 nucleotides: TGTGCCAGCAGCCCTCACTCGACGGGGGTCGGTCCCGAAGCTTTCTTT. It codes for CASSPHSTGVGPEAFF.

The V call is TRBV27, the J call TRBJ1-1, with TRBD1 identical over 7 bases. The V segment lost 9 bases and the J segment 4 bases; nucleotides outside the gene matches: 11. Germline V gives CDR1 MNHEY, CDR2 SMNVEV (reference sequence). The CDR3 totals 14 residues. The DNA of the CDR3 is TGTGCCAGTAAAAGGGGGCCTGCGGGCACTGAAGCTTTCTTT. It yields the protein CASKRGPAGTEAFF.

The V and J genes are TRBV10-3 and TRBJ2-2; 12 bases agree with TRBD2. This CDR3 is built from 17 residues. Looked up from germline, CDR1 is ENHRY and CDR2 is SYGVKD. J was trimmed by 1 base and V by 2 bases; bases with no gene match: 2. The CDR3, as DNA: TGTGCCATCAGTGAGCCGGGACTAGCGGGGAACACCGGGGAGCTGTTTTTT. It specifies CAISEPGLAGNTGELFF.

The rearrangement joins TRBV7-2 to TRBJ2-2; D is unclear. The CDR3 contains 14 residues. V was cut by 4 bases and J by 4 bases, with 10 bases left in between. CDR1 is SGHTA, CDR2 FQGNSA, per germline. The CDR3 DNA reads as TGTGCCAGCAGCTCCCAACAGATCACCGGGGAGCTGTTTTTT. Residues: CASSSQQITGELFF.

The gene calls are TRBV9 and TRBJ2-1, with 8 bases lining up with TRBD2. After removal of 0 bases from V and 9 bases from J, the junction contained 8 bases not matched to a gene. Germline assignment: CDR1 SGDLS and CDR2 YYNGEE. The CDR3 has 15 amino acids. CDR3 bases: TGTGCCAGCAGCGTAGGCGGGGGGCCTCCCAGTGAGCAGTTCTTC. This gives the protein CASSVGGGPPSEQFF. The whole variable domain, remainder taken from reference TRBV9 and TRBJ2-1, is DSGVTQTPKHLITATGQRVTLRCSPRSGDLSVYWYQQSLDQGLQFLIQYYNGEERAKGNILERFSAQQFPDLHSELNLSSLELGDSALYFCASSVGGGPPSEQFFGPGTRLTVL.